This T cell receptor (beta chain) was found in a study of cytomegalovirus exposure and HLA in healthy donors. Comments on this clone: The antigen remains unidentified.

Trimming removed 5 bases from V and 1 base from J; junction bases left unmatched: 7. Germline-derived CDR1 and CDR2 are LNHDA and SQIVND (reference sequence). This CDR3 is built from 15 residues. Researchers ran the PCR with 60 Vbeta and 13 Jbeta primers. The repertoire was sequenced with immunoSEQ multiplex PCR; TCRdb's copy has only in-frame clones and lacks some. The table has some 150,000 clones, around 79% seen once. Study-level points and caveats: Association with HLA alleles at 0.05 false discovery rate was found for about 17,000 TCR beta sequences in a later analysis.

The gene calls are TRBV19 and TRBJ1-1, with 7 bases lining up with TRBD1. The sequence derives from a woman aged 40 to 50 in good health and CMV-seropositive. Sequences were obtained from PBMCs. The CDR3 sequence is CASSEPGQSNTEAFF. In DNA form, the CDR3 reads TGTGCCAGTAGTGAACCGGGACAGTCGAACACTGAAGCTTTCTTT.